This TCR beta chain was found in a study of CD8 T cells in Susac syndrome. Reverse transcription of 0.5 to 1 ug RNA used random hexamers. TCRdb re-derived calls from the immunoSEQ multiplex PCR reads in MiXCR, one entry per CDR3 protein. The sample contains approximately 120,000 distinct CDR3 sequences, around 94% of which appear only once. V lost 3 bases, J lost 1 base, and 15 bases lay in between. Germline CDR1 is SNHLY and CDR2 is FYNNEI. CDR3 length: 16 amino acids. This receptor was identified in a human donor with Susac syndrome. The specimen sequenced was CD8+ T cells from PBMCs. The J gene is TRBJ1-1, the V gene TRBV2; TRBD1 might be the D (5 bases). CDR3 sequence reads: CASSDPGAAGNTEAFF. CDR3 nucleotide sequence: TGTGCCAGCAGTGACCCCGGGGCGGCGGGGAACACTGAAGCTTTCTTT.